This entry features one T cell receptor (beta chain) sequence. The data were obtained in a study of T cells in Graves' hyperthyroidism and ophthalmopathy. There were TCR beta CDR3 regions amplified from RNA transcripts. HTBI primers were employed in a first-round RT-PCR of the TCR CDR3. TCRdb reprocessed the multiplex PCR reads with MiXCR, giving one entry per CDR3 protein. The top ten clones hold 3.8% of a sample with more than 500,000 distinct CDR3 sequences, about 17% of them seen once. Sequenced material: blood. This clonotype was sampled from a young woman with Graves' hyperthyroidism.

This chain's CDR3 is CASSYRTERNTEAFF. The CDR3 DNA is TGTGCCAGCAGTTACCGGACGGAGCGGAACACTGAAGCTTTCTTT. V is TRBV6-9 and J is TRBJ1-1; no firm D call. Trimming stripped 3 bases from V and 1 base from J, with 12 bases between. CDR3 size: 15 residues. CDR1 and CDR2 from the germline V gene are MNHGY and SVAAGI.